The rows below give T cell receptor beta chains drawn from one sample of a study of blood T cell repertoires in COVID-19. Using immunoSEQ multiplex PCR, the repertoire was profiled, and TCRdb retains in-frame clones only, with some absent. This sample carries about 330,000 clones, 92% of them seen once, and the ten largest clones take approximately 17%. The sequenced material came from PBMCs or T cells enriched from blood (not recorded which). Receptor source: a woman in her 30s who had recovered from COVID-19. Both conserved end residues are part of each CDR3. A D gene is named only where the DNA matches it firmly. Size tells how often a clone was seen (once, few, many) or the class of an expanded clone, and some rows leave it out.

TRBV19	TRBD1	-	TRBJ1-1	CASSLRTGGRAEAFF	TGTGCCAGTAGTTTACGGACAGGGGGGCGAGCTGAAGCTTTCTTT
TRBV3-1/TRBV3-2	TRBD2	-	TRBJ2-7	CASRTSGGSSYEQYF	TGTGCCAGCAGAACTAGCGGGGGGAGCTCCTACGAGCAGTACTTC
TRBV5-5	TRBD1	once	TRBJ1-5	CASSRDSNQPQHF	TGTGCCAGCAGCCGGGACAGTAATCAGCCCCAGCATTTT
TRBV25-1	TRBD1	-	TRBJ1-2	CASSNTGVGYTF	TGTGCCAGCAGCAATACAGGGGTTGGCTACACCTTC
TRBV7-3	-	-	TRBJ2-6	CASSRSGANVLTF	TGTGCCAGCAGCCGCTCTGGGGCCAACGTCCTGACTTTC
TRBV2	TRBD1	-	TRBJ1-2	CASRFGQGDYYGYTF	TGTGCCAGCAGATTTGGACAGGGGGATTACTATGGCTACACCTTC
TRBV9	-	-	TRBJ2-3	CASSVGTAEATDTQYF	TGTGCCAGCAGCGTAGGGACGGCGGAGGCAACAGATACGCAGTATTTT
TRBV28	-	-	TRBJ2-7	CASSLGGRGRGYEQYF	TGTGCCAGCAGTTTAGGGGGGCGCGGGAGAGGCTACGAGCAGTACTTC
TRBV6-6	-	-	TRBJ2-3	CASGARGTDTQYF	TGTGCCAGCGGGGCCAGGGGTACAGATACGCAGTATTTT
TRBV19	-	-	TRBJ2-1	CASSMFNNEQFF	TGTGCCAGTAGTATGTTCAACAATGAGCAGTTCTTC
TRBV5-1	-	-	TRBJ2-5	CASSKSPSMKETQYF	TGCGCCAGCAGCAAATCCCCTAGCATGAAAGAGACCCAGTACTTC
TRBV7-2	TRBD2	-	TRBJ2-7	CASSSPSGEPYEQYF	TGTGCCAGCAGCTCCCCTAGCGGTGAACCCTACGAGCAGTACTTC
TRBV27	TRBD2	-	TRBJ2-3	CASSKNSGRDTQYF	TGTGCCAGCAGTAAAAACTCCGGGAGGGATACGCAGTATTTT
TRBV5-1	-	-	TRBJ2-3	CASSFPGGTDTQYF	TGCGCCAGCAGCTTTCCCGGGGGCACAGATACGCAGTATTTT
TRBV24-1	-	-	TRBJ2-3	CATSDSRRIDTQYF	TGTGCCACCAGTGACTCTAGGCGAATAGATACGCAGTATTTT
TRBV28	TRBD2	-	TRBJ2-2	CASSLWRLAATGELFF	TGTGCCAGCAGTTTGTGGAGACTAGCGGCAACCGGGGAGCTGTTTTTT
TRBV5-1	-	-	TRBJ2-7	CASRFAYEQYF	TGCGCCAGCAGGTTCGCCTACGAGCAGTACTTC
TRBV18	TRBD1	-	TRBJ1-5	CASSITGGDQPQHF	TGTGCCAGCTCAATTACAGGGGGTGATCAGCCCCAGCATTTT
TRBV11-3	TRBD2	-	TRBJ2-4	CASSNSGAKNIQYF	TGTGCCAGCAGCAATAGCGGGGCCAAAAACATTCAGTACTTC
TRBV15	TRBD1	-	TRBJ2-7	CATSRTTGGLSYEQYF	TGTGCCACCAGCAGGACCACAGGGGGCCTCTCCTACGAGCAGTACTTC
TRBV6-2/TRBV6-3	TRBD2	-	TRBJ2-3	CASSYTRAGGKIDTQYF	TGTGCCAGCAGTTACACGAGAGCGGGAGGGAAGATAGATACGCAGTATTTT
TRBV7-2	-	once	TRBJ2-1	CASSFGGIIEQFF	TGTGCCAGCAGCTTTGGAGGTATTATTGAGCAGTTCTTC
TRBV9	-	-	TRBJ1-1	CASSVGGVDTEAFF	TGTGCCAGCAGCGTAGGGGGGGTAGACACTGAAGCTTTCTTT
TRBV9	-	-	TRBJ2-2	CASSVGSTTATGELFF	TGTGCCAGCAGCGTAGGGAGTACTACGGCCACCGGGGAGCTGTTTTTT
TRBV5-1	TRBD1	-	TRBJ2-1	CASRDRSLNNEQFF	TGCGCCAGCCGGGACAGATCCTTGAACAATGAGCAGTTCTTC
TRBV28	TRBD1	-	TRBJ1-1	CASSLGQKLNF	TGTGCCAGCAGTCTGGGACAGAAACTTAACTTT
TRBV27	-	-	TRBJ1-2	CASSLHRWRGYTF	TGTGCCAGCAGTTTACACAGGTGGCGTGGCTACACCTTC
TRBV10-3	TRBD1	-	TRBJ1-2	CAIRTHDRGRNYGYTF	TGTGCCATCAGGACCCACGACAGGGGACGAAACTATGGCTACACCTTC
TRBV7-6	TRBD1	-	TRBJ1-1	CASSSRTGWDTEAFF	TGTGCCAGCAGCTCCCGGACAGGTTGGGACACTGAAGCTTTCTTT
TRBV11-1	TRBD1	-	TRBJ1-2	CASSQGQGWYGYTF	TGTGCCAGCAGCCAAGGACAGGGATGGTATGGCTACACCTTC
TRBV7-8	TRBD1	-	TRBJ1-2	CASSRVAGGYGYTF	TGTGCCAGCAGCCGAGTGGCAGGGGGTTATGGCTACACCTTC
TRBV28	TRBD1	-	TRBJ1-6	CASSPGQGNSPLHF	TGTGCCAGCAGTCCGGGACAGGGCAATTCACCCCTCCACTTT
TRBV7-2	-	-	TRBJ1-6	CASSLGDSYNSPLHF	TGTGCCAGCAGCTTAGGAGACTCCTATAATTCACCCCTCCACTTT
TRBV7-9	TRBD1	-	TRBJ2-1	CASSLRDRINEQFF	TGTGCCAGCAGCCTCCGGGACAGAATCAATGAGCAGTTCTTC
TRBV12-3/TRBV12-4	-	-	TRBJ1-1	CASRTVNTEAFF	TGTGCCAGCCGGACAGTGAACACTGAAGCTTTCTTT
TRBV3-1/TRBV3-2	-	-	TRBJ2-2	CASSPSTPRLVRHPNTGELFF	TGTGCCAGCAGCCCCTCAACCCCCAGACTAGTTCGCCACCCGAACACCGGGGAGCTGTTTTTT
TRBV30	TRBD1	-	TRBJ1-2	CAWRLTGVLYGYTF	TGTGCCTGGAGGTTGACAGGGGTCCTCTATGGCTACACCTTC
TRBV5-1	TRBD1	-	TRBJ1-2	CASSLEPRQGIQYGYTF	TGCGCCAGCAGCTTGGAGCCCCGACAGGGGATTCAGTATGGCTACACCTTC
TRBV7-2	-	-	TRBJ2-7	CASSLDSVAYEQYF	TGTGCCAGCAGCTTAGACTCGGTTGCCTACGAGCAGTACTTC
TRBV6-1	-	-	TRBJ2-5	CASSELRGVQETQYF	TGTGCCAGCAGTGAATTAAGAGGAGTACAAGAGACCCAGTACTTC
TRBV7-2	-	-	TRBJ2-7	CASSFLSGGTGTGEQYF	TGTGCCAGCAGCTTCCTTTCGGGGGGGACAGGGACGGGCGAGCAGTACTTC
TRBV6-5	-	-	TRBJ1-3	CASGGVLNPGNTIYF	TGTGCCAGCGGCGGCGTCCTGAACCCTGGAAACACCATATATTTT
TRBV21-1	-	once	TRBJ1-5	CASTTDQPQHF	TGTGCCAGCACCACGGATCAGCCCCAGCATTTT
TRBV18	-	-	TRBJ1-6	CASSPRGGLSSYNSPLHF	TGTGCCAGCTCACCCCGAGGGGGTTTAAGCTCCTATAATTCACCCCTCCACTTT
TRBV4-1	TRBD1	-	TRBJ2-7	CASSQERLEAWTGSYEQYF	TGCGCCAGCAGCCAAGAGAGACTTGAGGCGTGGACAGGTTCCTACGAGCAGTACTTC
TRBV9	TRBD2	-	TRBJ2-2	CASSSRLAGVRELFF	TGTGCCAGCAGCTCCCGACTAGCGGGAGTTCGGGAGCTGTTTTTT
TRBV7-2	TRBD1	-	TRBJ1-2	CASSPRQGAHYGYTF	TGTGCCAGCAGCCCACGACAGGGGGCACACTATGGCTACACCTTC
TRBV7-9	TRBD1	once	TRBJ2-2	CASSPGTGVAGELFF	TGTGCCAGCAGTCCCGGGACAGGGGTCGCCGGGGAGCTGTTTTTT
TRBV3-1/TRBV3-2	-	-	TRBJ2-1	CASSQDPRGSYNEQFF	TGTGCCAGCAGCCAAGATCCCAGGGGTTCCTACAATGAGCAGTTCTTC
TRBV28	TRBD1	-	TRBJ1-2	CASSPSRGPGDYGYTF	TGTGCCAGCAGCCCTTCCAGGGGGCCCGGGGACTATGGCTACACCTTC
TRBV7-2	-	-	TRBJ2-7	CASSLGGAGLSYEQYF	TGTGCCAGCAGCTTAGGAGGAGCGGGCCTCTCCTACGAGCAGTACTTC
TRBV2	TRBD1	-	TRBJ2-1	CASSERTGGNEQFF	TGTGCCAGCAGTGAAAGAACAGGGGGCAATGAGCAGTTCTTC
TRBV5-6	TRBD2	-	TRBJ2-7	CASSLISGSGYEQYF	TGTGCCAGCAGTTTAATCAGCGGGAGTGGGTACGAGCAGTACTTC
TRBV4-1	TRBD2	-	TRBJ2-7	CASSQDWLAGYEQYF	TGCGCCAGCAGCCAAGATTGGCTAGCGGGTTACGAGCAGTACTTC
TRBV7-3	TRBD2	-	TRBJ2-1	CASSLSLAGGPHNEQFF	TGTGCCAGCAGCTTAAGCCTAGCGGGAGGGCCACACAATGAGCAGTTCTTC
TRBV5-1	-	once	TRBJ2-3	CASSPGTRSTDTQYF	TGCGCCAGCAGCCCCGGGACTCGTAGCACAGATACGCAGTATTTT